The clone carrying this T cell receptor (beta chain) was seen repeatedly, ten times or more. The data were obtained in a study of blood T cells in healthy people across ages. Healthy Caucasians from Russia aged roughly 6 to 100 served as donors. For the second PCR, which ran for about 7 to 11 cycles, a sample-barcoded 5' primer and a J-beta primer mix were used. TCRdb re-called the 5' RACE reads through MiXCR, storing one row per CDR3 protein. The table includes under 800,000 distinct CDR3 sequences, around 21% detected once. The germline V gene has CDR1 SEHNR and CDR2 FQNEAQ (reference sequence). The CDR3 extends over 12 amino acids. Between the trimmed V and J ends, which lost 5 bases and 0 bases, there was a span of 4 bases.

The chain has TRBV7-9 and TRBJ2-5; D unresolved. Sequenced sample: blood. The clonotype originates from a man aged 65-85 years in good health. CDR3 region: CASSGYQETQYF. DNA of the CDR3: TGTGCCAGCAGCGGGTACCAAGAGACCCAGTACTTC. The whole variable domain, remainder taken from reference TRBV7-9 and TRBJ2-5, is DTGVSQNPRHKITKRGQNVTFRCDPISEHNRLYWYRQTLGQGPEFLTYFQNEAQLEKSRLLSDRFSAERPKGSFSTLEIQRTEQGDSAMYLCASSGYQETQYFGPGTRLLVL.